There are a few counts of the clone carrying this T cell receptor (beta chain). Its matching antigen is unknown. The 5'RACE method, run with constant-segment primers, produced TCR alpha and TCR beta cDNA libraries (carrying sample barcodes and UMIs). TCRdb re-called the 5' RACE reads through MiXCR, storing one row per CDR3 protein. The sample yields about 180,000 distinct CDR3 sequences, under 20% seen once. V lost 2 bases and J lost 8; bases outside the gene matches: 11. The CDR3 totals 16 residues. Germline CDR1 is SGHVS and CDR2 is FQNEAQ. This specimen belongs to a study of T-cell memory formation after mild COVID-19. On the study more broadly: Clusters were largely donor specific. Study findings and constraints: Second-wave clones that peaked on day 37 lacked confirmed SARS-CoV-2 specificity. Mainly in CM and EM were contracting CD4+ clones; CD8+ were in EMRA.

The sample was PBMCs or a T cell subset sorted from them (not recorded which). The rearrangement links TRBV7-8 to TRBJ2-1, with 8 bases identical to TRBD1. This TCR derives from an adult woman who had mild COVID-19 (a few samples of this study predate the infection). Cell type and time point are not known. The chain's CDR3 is CASSLKAGGAFDEQFF. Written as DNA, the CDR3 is TGTGCCAGCAGCTTAAAGGCAGGGGGCGCATTTGATGAGCAGTTCTTC.